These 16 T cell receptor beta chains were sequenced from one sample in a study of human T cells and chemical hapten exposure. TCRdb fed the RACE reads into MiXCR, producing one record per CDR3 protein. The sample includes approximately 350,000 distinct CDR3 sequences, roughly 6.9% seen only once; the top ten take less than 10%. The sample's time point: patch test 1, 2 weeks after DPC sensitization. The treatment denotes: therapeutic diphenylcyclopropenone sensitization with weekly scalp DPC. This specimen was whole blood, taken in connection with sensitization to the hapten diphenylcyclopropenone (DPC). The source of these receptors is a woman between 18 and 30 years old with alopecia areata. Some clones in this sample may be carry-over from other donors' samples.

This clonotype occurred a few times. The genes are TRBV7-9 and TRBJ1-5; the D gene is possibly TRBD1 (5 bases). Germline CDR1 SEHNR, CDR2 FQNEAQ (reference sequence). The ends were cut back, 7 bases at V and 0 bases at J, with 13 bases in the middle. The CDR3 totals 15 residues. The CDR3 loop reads CASTGDPYSNQPQHF. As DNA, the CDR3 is TGTGCCAGCACGGGGGATCCTTATAGCAATCAGCCCCAGCATTTT. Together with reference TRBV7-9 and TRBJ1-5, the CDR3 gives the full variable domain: DTGVSQNPRHKITKRGQNVTFRCDPISEHNRLYWYRQTLGQGPEFLTYFQNEAQLEKSRLLSDRFSAERPKGSFSTLEIQRTEQGDSAMYLCASTGDPYSNQPQHFGDGTRLSIL.

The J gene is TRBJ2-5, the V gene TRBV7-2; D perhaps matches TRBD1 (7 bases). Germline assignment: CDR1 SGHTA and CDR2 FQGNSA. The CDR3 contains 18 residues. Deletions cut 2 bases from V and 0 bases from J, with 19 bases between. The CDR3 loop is CASSLRAGGPVYQETQYF. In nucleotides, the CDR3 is TGTGCCAGCAGCTTAAGGGCAGGGGGGCCTGTGTACCAAGAGACCCAGTACTTC.

CDR3 amino acids: CASRSSQGAGEKLFF. In DNA form, the CDR3 reads TGTGCCAGCAGATCCTCACAGGGGGCCGGTGAAAAACTGTTTTTT. The rearrangement links TRBV7-9 to TRBJ1-4; TRBD1 agrees at 9 bases. Germline trimming cut 6 bases from V and 7 bases from J; bases unmatched to any gene: 9. There are 15 residues in the CDR3. The germline CDR1 and CDR2 sequences are SEHNR and FQNEAQ (reference sequence). Complete variable domain (other parts from reference TRBV7-9 and TRBJ1-4): DTGVSQNPRHKITKRGQNVTFRCDPISEHNRLYWYRQTLGQGPEFLTYFQNEAQLEKSRLLSDRFSAERPKGSFSTLEIQRTEQGDSAMYLCASRSSQGAGEKLFFGSGTQLSVL.

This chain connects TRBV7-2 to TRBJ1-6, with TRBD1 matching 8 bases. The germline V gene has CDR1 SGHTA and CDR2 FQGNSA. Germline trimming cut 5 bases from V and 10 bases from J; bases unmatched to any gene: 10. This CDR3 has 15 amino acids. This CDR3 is CASSPRQGTGSPLHF. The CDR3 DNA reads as TGTGCCAGCAGCCCTAGACAGGGGACGGGGTCACCCCTCCACTTT.

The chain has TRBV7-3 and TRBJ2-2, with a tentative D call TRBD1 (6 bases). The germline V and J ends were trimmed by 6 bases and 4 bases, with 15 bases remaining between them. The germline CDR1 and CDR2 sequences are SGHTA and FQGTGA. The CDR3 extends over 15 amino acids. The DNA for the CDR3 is TGTGCCAGCAGTCCTCAGGGGAGAGGCACCGGGGAGCTGTTTTTT. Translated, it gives CASSPQGRGTGELFF.

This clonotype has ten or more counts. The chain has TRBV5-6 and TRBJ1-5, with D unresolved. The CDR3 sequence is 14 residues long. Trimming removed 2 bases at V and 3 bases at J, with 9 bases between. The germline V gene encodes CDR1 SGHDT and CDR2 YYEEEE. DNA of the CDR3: TGTGCCAGCAGCTTCGGGTTCTACAATCAGCCCCAGCATTTT. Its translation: CASSFGFYNQPQHF.

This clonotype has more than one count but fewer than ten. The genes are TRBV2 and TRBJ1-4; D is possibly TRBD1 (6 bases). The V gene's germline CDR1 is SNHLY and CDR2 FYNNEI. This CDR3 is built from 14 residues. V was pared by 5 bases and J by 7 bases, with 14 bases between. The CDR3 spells CASSPGELSEKLFF. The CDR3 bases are TGTGCCAGCAGTCCAGGGGAGCTGAGTGAAAAACTGTTTTTT.

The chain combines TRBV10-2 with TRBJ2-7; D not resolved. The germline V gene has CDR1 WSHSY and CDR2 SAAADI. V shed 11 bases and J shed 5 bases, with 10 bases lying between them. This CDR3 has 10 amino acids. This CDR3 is CARLIDEQYF. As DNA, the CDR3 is TGCGCCCGCCTCATCGACGAGCAGTACTTC.

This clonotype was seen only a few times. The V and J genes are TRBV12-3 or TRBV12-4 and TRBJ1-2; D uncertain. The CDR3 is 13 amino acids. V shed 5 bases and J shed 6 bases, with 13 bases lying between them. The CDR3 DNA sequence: TGTGCCAGCAGTCACTCACGGTTAGATGGCTACACCTTC. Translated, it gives CASSHSRLDGYTF.

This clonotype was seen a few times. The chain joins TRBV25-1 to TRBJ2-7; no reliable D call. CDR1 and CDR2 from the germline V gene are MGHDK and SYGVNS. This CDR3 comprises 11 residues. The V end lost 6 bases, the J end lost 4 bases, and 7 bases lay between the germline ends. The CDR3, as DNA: TGTGCCAGCAGGGGCGTATACGAGCAGTACTTC. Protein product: CASRGVYEQYF.

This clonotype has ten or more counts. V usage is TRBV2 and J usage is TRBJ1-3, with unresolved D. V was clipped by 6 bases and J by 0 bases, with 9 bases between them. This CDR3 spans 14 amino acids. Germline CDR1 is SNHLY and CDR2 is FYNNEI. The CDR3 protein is CASSPEASGNTIYF. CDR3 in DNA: TGTGCCAGCAGCCCCGAGGCCTCTGGAAACACCATATATTTT.

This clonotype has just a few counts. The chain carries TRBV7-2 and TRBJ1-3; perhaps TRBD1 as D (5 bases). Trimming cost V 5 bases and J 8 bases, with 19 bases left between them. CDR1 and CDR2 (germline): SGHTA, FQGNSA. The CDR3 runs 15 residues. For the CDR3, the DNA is TGTGCCAGCAGCCCGCTTCTGGGGGAGGCGGACACCATATATTTT. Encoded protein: CASSPLLGEADTIYF.

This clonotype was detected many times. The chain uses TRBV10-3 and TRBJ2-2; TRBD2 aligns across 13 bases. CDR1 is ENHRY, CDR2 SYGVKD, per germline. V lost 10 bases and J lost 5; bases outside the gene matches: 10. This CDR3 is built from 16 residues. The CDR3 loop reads CATGTSGDRRTGELFF. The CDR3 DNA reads TGTGCCACCGGGACTAGCGGGGATCGCAGGACCGGGGAGCTGTTTTTT.

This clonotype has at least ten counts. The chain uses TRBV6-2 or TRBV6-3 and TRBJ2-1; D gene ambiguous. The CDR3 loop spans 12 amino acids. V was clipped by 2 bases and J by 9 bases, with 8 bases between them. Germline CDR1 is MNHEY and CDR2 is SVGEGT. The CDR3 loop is CASSYGRGEQFF. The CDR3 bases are TGTGCCAGCAGTTACGGTCGCGGTGAGCAGTTCTTC.

CDR3 in DNA: TGTGCCAGCAGTTACTCACGGACTAGCGGTTTTTACGAGCAGTACTTC. Protein: CASSYSRTSGFYEQYF. V usage is TRBV6-5 and J usage is TRBJ2-7; TRBD2 matches 10 bases. The CDR3 is made up of 16 amino acids. The trim removed 0 bases at V and 4 bases at J, leaving 6 bases unmatched. Per germline, CDR1 MNHEY and CDR2 SVGAGI.

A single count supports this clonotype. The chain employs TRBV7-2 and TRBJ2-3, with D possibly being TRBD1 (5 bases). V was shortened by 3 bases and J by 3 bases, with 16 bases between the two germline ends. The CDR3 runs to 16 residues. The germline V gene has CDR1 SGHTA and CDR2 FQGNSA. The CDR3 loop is CASSFYQVQGTDTQYF. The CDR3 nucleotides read TGTGCCAGCAGCTTCTATCAGGTCCAGGGAACAGATACGCAGTATTTT.